The 28 T cell receptor beta chains below come from one sample, sequenced in a study of blood T cell repertoires in COVID-19. The data were produced by immunoSEQ multiplex PCR, yet TCRdb's version contains in-frame clones alone and is incomplete. The table shows under 150,000 clones, with roughly 80% occurring only once. Sequenced material: peripheral blood. The receptors shown here come from a man between 50 and 59 years old with acute or convalescent COVID-19.

Points on this clone: Other DNA sequences in this sample translate to the same CDR3. The chain is built from TRBV5-1 and TRBJ2-1; 14 bases line up with TRBD2. Germline V gene data show CDR1 as SGHRS and CDR2 as YFSETQ. This CDR3 contains 14 residues. J lost 5 bases, V lost 7 bases, and 2 bases had no gene match. The CDR3 spells CASRLAGGNNEQFF. Written as DNA, the CDR3 is TGCGCCAGCCGACTAGCGGGGGGGAACAATGAGCAGTTCTTC.

The chain employs TRBV10-2 and TRBJ1-2; 8 nucleotides line up with TRBD1. Germline V lookup: CDR1 WSHSY, CDR2 SAAADI. There are 13 residues in the CDR3. V gave up 5 bases and J gave up 5 bases; unmatched junction bases: 4. The CDR3 DNA reads as TGCGCCAGCAGTCCGACAGGGGAGTATGGCTACACCTTC. This encodes CASSPTGEYGYTF.

V and J are TRBV6-5 and TRBJ2-5; 9 nucleotides agree with TRBD1. The CDR3 is made up of 15 amino acids. The germline V gene encodes CDR1 MNHEY and CDR2 SVGAGI. Trimming took 6 bases from V and 5 from J; bases not matched to a gene: 10. CDR3 DNA sequence: TGTGCCAGCAGCCAGGCGGACAGGGGAGGTGAGACCCAGTACTTC. Residues: CASSQADRGGETQYF.

V and J are TRBV5-1 and TRBJ1-2; D possibly corresponds to TRBD1 (5 bases). V was trimmed by 1 base and J by 9 bases, leaving 13 bases between them. The V gene's germline CDR1 is SGHRS and CDR2 YFSETQ. The CDR3 contains 13 residues. DNA for the CDR3: TGCGCCAGCAGCTTGTCGCGACAGCCAAGCTACACCTTC. This translates into CASSLSRQPSYTF. Looking up the rest from reference TRBV5-1 and TRBJ1-2 gives the full variable domain: KAGVTQTPRYLIKTRGQQVTLSCSPISGHRSVSWYQQTPGQGLQFLFEYFSETQRNKGNFPGRFSGRQFSNSRSEMNVSTLELGDSALYLCASSLSRQPSYTFGSGTRLTVV.

This clone occurred once. DNA of the CDR3: TGTGCCAGCAGTTCCAGCAGGGGCCCAGATACGCAGTATTTT. Protein: CASSSSRGPDTQYF. J is TRBJ2-3 and V is TRBV6-5, with D possibly TRBD1 on 6 matching bases. Trimming removed 4 bases at V and 4 bases at J, with 12 bases between. This CDR3 is built from 14 residues. Germline V CDR1 and CDR2: MNHEY, SVGAGI.

Only one count was recorded for this clone. V is TRBV5-6 and J is TRBJ2-7, with D possibly TRBD2 on 5 matching bases. The CDR3 loop spans 13 amino acids. V lost 0 bases and J lost 5, with 9 bases in between. Per the germline V gene, CDR1 is SGHDT and CDR2 is YYEEEE. CDR3 residues: CASSLAAAHEQYF. The CDR3 DNA sequence: TGTGCCAGCAGCTTGGCAGCGGCCCACGAGCAGTACTTC.

This chain connects TRBV3-1 (or the pseudogene TRBV3-2) to TRBJ1-6; D unclear. Trimming cost V 2 bases and J 9 bases, with 8 bases left between them. This CDR3 contains 13 residues. CDR1 and CDR2 (germline): LGHDT, YNNKEL (reference sequence). The CDR3 bases are TGTGCCAGCAGCCAACCCATGCGTTCACCCCTCCACTTT. Its protein product is CASSQPMRSPLHF.

This chain connects TRBV7-3 to TRBJ2-3; 12 bases fit TRBD2. The CDR3 runs to 15 residues. Germline CDR1 reads SGHTA; CDR2 reads FQGTGA. V trimming: 1 base; J trimming: 7 bases; junction bases outside the gene matches: 3. The CDR3 spells CASSLNGLAGHTQYF. The CDR3 region has the DNA TGTGCCAGCAGCTTAAACGGACTAGCGGGACATACGCAGTATTTT.

The chain recombines TRBV28 with TRBJ1-2; TRBD1 agrees at 7 bases. The CDR3 has 13 amino acids. The V and J ends lost 5 bases and 5 bases, in that order; junction bases with no gene match: 5. Looked up from germline, CDR1 is MDHEN and CDR2 is SYDVKM. The CDR3 DNA is TGTGCCAGCAGTACTCACAGGGGTTATGGCTACACCTTC. This sequence encodes CASSTHRGYGYTF.

This chain uses TRBV29-1 with TRBJ1-4, with TRBD1 matching 9 bases. Germline-derived CDR1 and CDR2 are SQVTM and ANQGSEA. Germline trimming cut 4 bases from V and 3 bases from J; bases unmatched to any gene: 6. The CDR3 has 15 residues. The CDR3 DNA sequence: TGCAGCGTTGCCGGGACAGGGAATGCTAATGAAAAACTGTTTTTT. It encodes CSVAGTGNANEKLFF.

The CDR3 protein is CASSQGGGQGGNEKLFF. In DNA, the CDR3 is TGTGCCAGCAGCCAGGGGGGGGGACAGGGAGGTAATGAAAAACTGTTTTTT. The genes are TRBV4-2 and TRBJ1-4; the match to TRBD1 covers 9 bases. The CDR3 covers 17 residues. Losses at the gene ends were 3 bases for V and 4 bases for J; bases not matched to a gene: 9. The germline V gene encodes CDR1 LGHNA and CDR2 YNFKEQ.

The chain links TRBV7-3 to TRBJ2-3, with 8 bases that match TRBD2. The ends lost 4 bases at V and 5 bases at J; junction bases unmatched: 8. CDR3 length: 15 amino acids. Germline-derived CDR1 and CDR2 are SGHTA and FQGTGA. This chain's CDR3 is CASSWRGAARDTQYF. Here the CDR3 DNA reads TGTGCCAGCAGCTGGCGGGGGGCCGCAAGAGATACGCAGTATTTT. The full variable domain, with the rest looked up from reference TRBV7-3 and TRBJ2-3, is GAGVSQTPSNKVTEKGKYVELRCDPISGHTALYWYRQSLGQGPEFLIYFQGTGAADDSGLPNDRFFAVRPEGSVSTLKIQRTERGDSAVYLCASSWRGAARDTQYFGPGTRLTVL.

The rearrangement joins TRBV3-1 (or the pseudogene TRBV3-2) to TRBJ1-5, with TRBD1 matching over 12 bases. This CDR3 comprises 17 residues. Germline assignment: CDR1 LGHDT and CDR2 YNNKEL (reference sequence). V shed 4 bases and J 1 base; nucleotides not matched to a gene: 5. CDR3 in amino acids: CASSRGTGGSSNQPQHF. The CDR3 coding sequence is TGTGCCAGCAGCCGGGGGACAGGGGGCTCGAGCAATCAGCCCCAGCATTTT.

The chain uses TRBV5-8 and TRBJ2-1, with 9 bases identical to TRBD1. Germline CDR1 SGHTS, CDR2 YDEGEE. The CDR3 is 17 amino acids. The V and J ends lost 7 bases and 0 bases, in that order; junction bases with no gene match: 11. In nucleotides, the CDR3 is TGTGCCAGCCGCGTAACCGGGACAGGGAGCTCCTACAATGAGCAGTTCTTC. Amino acids: CASRVTGTGSSYNEQFF.

The chain links TRBV6-5 to TRBJ1-2, with TRBD1 identical over 10 bases. CDR1 MNHEY and CDR2 SVGAGI come from the germline V gene. This CDR3 contains 14 residues. V lost 5 bases to trimming and J lost 4 bases; unmatched junction nucleotides: 4. The CDR3 is CASSPTGGPYGYTF. CDR3 DNA sequence: TGTGCCAGCAGTCCGACAGGGGGCCCCTATGGCTACACCTTC.

This CDR3 is CASSTGTGAMDTQYF. CDR3 in DNA: TGTGCCAGCAGTACCGGGACAGGGGCAATGGATACGCAGTATTTT. This chain joins TRBV7-9 and TRBJ2-3; TRBD1 aligns across 10 bases. Germline CDR1 SEHNR, CDR2 FQNEAQ (reference sequence). J was trimmed by 6 bases and V by 6 bases; bases with no gene match: 9. The CDR3 has 15 amino acids.

This chain connects TRBV6-5 to TRBJ2-5; D is perhaps TRBD1 (6 bases). Germline V gene lookup returns CDR1 MNHEY and CDR2 SVGAGI. This CDR3 contains 13 residues. Trimming left V 11 bases short and J 3 bases short, with 16 bases between. As DNA, the CDR3 is TGTGCCCACACCGGGACAAAGAAAGAGACCCAGTACTTC. Its translation is CAHTGTKKETQYF.

Remarks on this clone: The junction differs from germline at one of its ends, possibly a read error. The rearrangement joins TRBV28 to TRBJ2-2, with 9 nucleotides matching TRBD2. The CDR3 covers 17 residues. The germline V gene encodes CDR1 MDHEN and CDR2 SYDVKM. CDR3 region: CARSFWGLAGGPGELFF. Here the CDR3 DNA reads TGTGCCCGCAGTTTTTGGGGACTCGCGGGGGGGCCCGGGGAGCTGTTTTTT.

The CDR3 DNA sequence: TGTGCCAGCAGCTTGGCCTTGACAGGGCGCTCCTACAATGAGCAGTTCTTC. It codes for CASSLALTGRSYNEQFF. The V call is TRBV5-4, the J call TRBJ2-1, with TRBD1 matching 7 bases. The J segment lost 0 bases and the V segment lost 0 bases, leaving 6 bases of the junction unmatched. CDR1 and CDR2 (germline): SGHNT, YYREEE (reference sequence). The CDR3 sequence is 17 residues long.

This rearrangement joins TRBV29-1 to TRBJ1-2; D perhaps matches TRBD1 (6 bases). Trimming pared 1 base from V and 7 bases from J, leaving 16 bases between. Germline assignment: CDR1 SQVTM and CDR2 ANQGSEA. The CDR3 is made up of 14 amino acids. The DNA for the CDR3 is TGCAGCGTTGAAGCGACAGGAGGATCCTTTGGCTACACCTTC. Protein: CSVEATGGSFGYTF.

This chain joins TRBV5-6 and TRBJ2-7; maybe TRBD1 (7 bases). Trimming stripped 2 bases from V and 3 bases from J, with 12 bases between. The CDR3 is 14 amino acids. Germline V gives CDR1 SGHDT, CDR2 YYEEEE. CDR3 sequence: CASSFAGQLYEQYF. The CDR3 DNA follows: TGTGCCAGCAGCTTTGCGGGACAGCTCTACGAGCAGTACTTC.

J is TRBJ1-6 and V is TRBV5-4; D unresolved. Trimming shortened V by 2 bases and J by 5 bases, and 11 bases separated the two germline ends. CDR1 and CDR2 (germline): SGHNT, YYREEE (reference sequence). The CDR3 sequence is 15 residues long. As DNA, the CDR3 is TGTGCCAGCAGCTTACACAGCAACGATAATTCACCCCTCCACTTT. It yields the protein CASSLHSNDNSPLHF.

This chain joins TRBV28 and TRBJ2-3, with unresolved D. CDR3 length equals 12 residues. CDR1 is MDHEN and CDR2 is SYDVKM in the germline V gene. As DNA, the CDR3 is TGTGCTATAACGACTGATTCAGATACGCAGTATTTT. Translated, it gives CAITTDSDTQYF.

At least ten counts were recorded for this clone. The chain recombines TRBV7-2 with TRBJ1-1, with 7 bases matching TRBD1. Germline V lookup: CDR1 SGHTA, CDR2 FQGNSA. The V gene end was trimmed by 5 bases and the J gene end by 8 bases; junction bases not matched to a gene: 5. CDR3 length: 12 residues. The CDR3 here is CASSVDRAEAFF. Here the CDR3 DNA reads TGTGCCAGCAGCGTAGACAGGGCGGAAGCTTTCTTT.

The chain links TRBV7-2 to TRBJ2-7; TRBD1 agrees at 8 bases. This CDR3 is built from 16 residues. Trimming took 1 base from V and 7 from J; bases not matched to a gene: 12. CDR1 is SGHTA, CDR2 FQGNSA, per germline. CDR3 residues: CASSLVSGQGFLEQYV. CDR3 sequence (DNA): TGTGCCAGCAGCTTAGTATCAGGACAGGGCTTCCTAGAGCAGTACGTC.

The chain is built from TRBV11-2 and TRBJ1-3; the match to TRBD1 covers 7 bases. V shed 2 bases and J 2 bases; nucleotides not matched to a gene: 9. The V gene's germline CDR1 is SGHAT and CDR2 FQNNGV. The CDR3 spans 17 residues. CDR3 loop: CASSLQLGQRPGNTIYF. DNA of the CDR3: TGTGCCAGCAGCTTACAGCTGGGACAGAGGCCTGGAAACACCATATATTTT.

In its sample, this clone was seen a few times. The chain has TRBV28 and TRBJ1-2; D not resolved. The V end was cut by 2 bases, the J end by 2 bases, with 9 bases between. CDR3 size: 14 residues. CDR1 and CDR2 from the germline V gene are MDHEN and SYDVKM. The CDR3 loop reads CASSLEVLNYGYTF. CDR3 nucleotides: TGTGCCAGCAGTTTAGAGGTGCTCAACTATGGCTACACCTTC.

This clone was counted a few times. The chain carries TRBV9 and TRBJ1-1, with D possibly matching TRBD1 (5 bases). Germline CDR1 reads SGDLS; CDR2 reads YYNGEE. CDR3 length: 13 amino acids. The V end lost 0 bases, the J end lost 9 bases, and 12 bases lay between the germline ends. The DNA for the CDR3 is TGTGCCAGCAGCGTAGCCAGGGCCGGCAAAGCTTTCTTT. Its translation is CASSVARAGKAFF. Variable domain in full (rest from reference TRBV9 and TRBJ1-1): DSGVTQTPKHLITATGQRVTLRCSPRSGDLSVYWYQQSLDQGLQFLIQYYNGEERAKGNILERFSAQQFPDLHSELNLSSLELGDSALYFCASSVARAGKAFFGQGTRLTVV.